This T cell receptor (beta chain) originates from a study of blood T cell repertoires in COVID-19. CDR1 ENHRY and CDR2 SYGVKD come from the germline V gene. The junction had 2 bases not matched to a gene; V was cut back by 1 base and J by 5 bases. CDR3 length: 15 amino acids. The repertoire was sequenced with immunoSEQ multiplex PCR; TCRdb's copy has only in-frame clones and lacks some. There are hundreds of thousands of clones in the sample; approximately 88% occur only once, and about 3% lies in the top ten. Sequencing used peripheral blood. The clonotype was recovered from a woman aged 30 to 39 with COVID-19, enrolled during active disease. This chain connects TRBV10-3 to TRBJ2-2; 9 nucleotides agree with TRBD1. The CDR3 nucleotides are TGTGCCATCAGTGAGTGGGACAGGGAAACCGGGGAGCTGTTTTTT. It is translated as CAISEWDRETGELFF.